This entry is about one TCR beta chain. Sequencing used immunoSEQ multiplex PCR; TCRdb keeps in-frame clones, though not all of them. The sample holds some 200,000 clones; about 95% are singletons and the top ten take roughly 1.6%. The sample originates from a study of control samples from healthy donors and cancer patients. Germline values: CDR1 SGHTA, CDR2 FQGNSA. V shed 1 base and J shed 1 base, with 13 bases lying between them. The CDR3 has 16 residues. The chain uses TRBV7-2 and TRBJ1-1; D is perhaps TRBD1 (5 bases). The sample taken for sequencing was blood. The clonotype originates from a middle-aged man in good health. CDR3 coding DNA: TGTGCCAGCAGCTTAGGACCCGGACACACGAACACTGAAGCTTTCTTT. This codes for CASSLGPGHTNTEAFF.